The text below deals with one TCR beta chain. Its antigen remains unidentified. Profiled with immunoSEQ multiplex PCR; TCRdb holds only in-frame clones, not every one. The sample comprises 76,000 or so clones, roughly 94% of which are singletons, and about 3.6% rests with the top ten. J was trimmed by 4 bases and V by 5 bases; bases with no gene match: 6. Germline V gene sequence: CDR1 MNHEY, CDR2 SVGAGI. CDR3 length equals 15 residues. The data were obtained in a study of cytomegalovirus exposure and HLA in healthy donors. Turning to the study itself: The 550 to 700 first-cohort repertoires and the 130 or so validation repertoires shared the same platform, a later analysis reported. Overall study findings and caveats: Most TCRs appeared rarely, but some public TCRs recurred in many donors. Subsequent analysis showed first-cohort TCR clusters tending to co-occur in 120 validation repertoires. Around 160 TCR beta chains were listed as cytomegalovirus-associated.

The sample taken for sequencing was PBMCs. The chain has TRBV6-5 and TRBJ2-3; 10 bases fit TRBD1. The receptor's source is a woman in her late teens or twenties in good health and CMV-seropositive. The CDR3 region is CASSSGQGEADTQYF. The CDR3 DNA sequence: TGTGCCAGCAGTAGCGGACAGGGGGAAGCAGATACGCAGTATTTT.